The 11 T cell receptor beta chains below come from one sample, sequenced in a study of blood T cell repertoires in COVID-19 (dated by TCRdb to 2018 to 2021). The protocol used for the library was the immunoSEQ multiplex PCR assay. TCRdb took this table from immuneACCESS and kept in-frame rearrangements with V and J called. Such tables lack part of the clones; where checked against another copy, unresolved V genes explain under half of the gap, and the rest is unexplained. For this sample there are 15,000 to 20,000 clones; 88% appear just once. Of the sample, around 2.8% falls within the top ten clones. The sequencing sample was made of peripheral blood. The receptors were sampled from a human donor in a cohort sampled during active COVID-19.

This rearrangement joins TRBV29-1 to TRBJ1-1; 7 bases are shared with TRBD1. Germline CDR1 SQVTM, CDR2 ANQGSEA. The CDR3 is made up of 13 amino acids. J gave up 2 bases and V 6 bases, and 6 bases lay outside the gene matches. CDR3 sequence reads: CSVNRGTNTEAFF. In nucleotides, the CDR3 is TGCAGCGTGAACAGGGGAACCAACACTGAAGCTTTCTTT.

The chain joins TRBV29-1 to TRBJ2-5, with 8 bases matching TRBD1. Germline V CDR1 and CDR2: SQVTM, ANQGSEA. The length of the CDR3 is 13 residues. V lost 4 bases and J lost 5; bases outside the gene matches: 6. The CDR3: CSVVQGGRETQYF. As DNA, the CDR3 is TGCAGCGTTGTACAGGGGGGCAGGGAGACCCAGTACTTC.

CDR3 protein: CASSVAHGEQYF. In DNA form, the CDR3 reads TGTGCCAGCAGCGTAGCCCACGGCGAGCAGTACTTC. The chain links TRBV9 to TRBJ2-7; D is ambiguous. V was shortened by 0 bases and J by 6 bases, with 7 bases between the two germline ends. The CDR3 is 12 residues long. Per the germline V gene, CDR1 is SGDLS and CDR2 is YYNGEE.

This clone was seen only a few times. The rearrangement links TRBV7-9 to TRBJ1-6, with D unclear. V dropped 4 bases and J dropped 9 bases, with 10 bases sitting between them. CDR1 is SEHNR and CDR2 is FQNEAQ in the germline V gene (reference sequence). The CDR3 extends over 13 amino acids. The CDR3 DNA reads TGTGCCAGCAGCTCGGGCGCGGGTTCACCCCTCCACTTT. Translated, it gives CASSSGAGSPLHF.

The table lists this clone with a few counts. The chain recombines TRBV6-6 with TRBJ2-7; 9 bases align to TRBD2. The CDR3 contains 17 residues. V dropped 5 bases and J dropped 4; count of bases not matched to a gene: 15. Germline CDR1 and CDR2: MNHNY and SVGAGI (reference sequence). This chain's CDR3 is CASSPEDSGGTVYEQYF. The CDR3 nucleotides are TGTGCCAGCAGTCCCGAGGATAGCGGGGGCACCGTTTACGAGCAGTACTTC.

The chain joins TRBV27 to TRBJ2-7; TRBD2 agrees at 14 bases. V trimming: 8 bases; J trimming: 4 bases; junction bases outside the gene matches: 1. Germline assignment: CDR1 MNHEY and CDR2 SMNVEV (reference sequence). The CDR3 covers 13 residues. CDR3 nucleotides: TGTGCCAGCGGGACTAGCGGGAGATACGAGCAGTACTTC. Its protein is CASGTSGRYEQYF.

This chain joins TRBV7-3 and TRBJ2-1; a weak D match, TRBD1 (6 bases). Germline CDR1 and CDR2: SGHTA and FQGTGA. The V end was cut by 1 base, the J end by 6 bases, with 10 bases between. The CDR3 is 14 residues long. This chain's CDR3 is CASSLNREPNEQFF. CDR3 bases: TGTGCCAGCAGCTTAAACAGGGAACCCAATGAGCAGTTCTTC.

The chain carries TRBV30 and TRBJ2-1, with TRBD1 matching over 8 bases. CDR3 length: 13 residues. Germline V lookup: CDR1 GTSNPN, CDR2 SVGIG (reference sequence). V lost 7 bases and J lost 2; bases outside the gene matches: 4. DNA of the CDR3: TGTGCCTTGGACAGGGCGACCTACAATGAGCAGTTCTTC. Amino acid sequence: CALDRATYNEQFF.

V usage is TRBV6-2 or TRBV6-3 and J usage is TRBJ1-2, with a possible D match to TRBD1 (5 bases). CDR3 length equals 12 residues. Trimming took 5 bases from V and 4 from J, leaving 8 bases between them. Germline V lookup: CDR1 MNHEY, CDR2 SVGEGT. CDR3: CASSDSSYGYTF. The CDR3 nucleotides are TGTGCCAGCAGTGACAGTAGCTATGGCTACACCTTC.

The chain is built from TRBV15 and TRBJ2-1; possible D gene TRBD2, 6 bases. V lost 1 base to trimming and J lost 2 bases, with 6 bases between them. The CDR3 loop spans 14 amino acids. The V gene's germline CDR1 is LNHNV and CDR2 YYDKDF (reference sequence). CDR3 DNA sequence: TGTGCCACCAGCAGAGGGGGGGCCTACAATGAGCAGTTCTTC. This encodes CATSRGGAYNEQFF.

The chain employs TRBV5-4 and TRBJ2-5, with D uncertain. Germline V gene data show CDR1 as SGHNT and CDR2 as YYREEE (reference sequence). Trimming cost V 2 bases and J 4 bases, with 3 bases left between them. The CDR3 contains 11 residues. The CDR3 coding sequence is TGTGCCAGCAGCTTCGGAGAGACCCAGTACTTC. Protein: CASSFGETQYF. The entire variable domain, with the rest obtained from reference TRBV5-4 and TRBJ2-5, is as follows: ETGVTQSPTHLIKTRGQQVTLRCSSQSGHNTVSWYQQALGQGPQFIFQYYREEENGRGNFPPRFSGLQFPNYSSELNVNALELDDSALYLCASSFGETQYFGPGTRLLVL.